This entry features one TCR beta chain sequence. Germline-derived CDR1 and CDR2 are LGHNT and FRNRAP. The ends lost 11 bases at V and 2 bases at J; junction bases unmatched: 5. CDR3 length equals 14 residues. These data originate in a study of blood T cell repertoires in COVID-19. Original handling: The assay estimated nucleated cells by amplifying reference gene primers. Sequenced by immunoSEQ multiplex PCR; TCRdb stores in-frame clones only, minus some. V and J calls and clone size are those listed in that table; D and trimming were worked out from the DNA. Found here are approximately 220,000 clones, roughly 80% of them singletons; the top ten hold 3%.

The J gene is TRBJ2-1, the V gene TRBV12-5; TRBD2 aligns across 11 bases. Sequenced material: peripheral blood. The clonotype originates from a woman between 25 and 40 years old who had recovered from COVID-19. The CDR3 sequence: CALLAGEAYNEQFF. The CDR3 nucleotides read TGTGCTTTACTAGCGGGAGAGGCCTACAATGAGCAGTTCTTC. The complete variable domain, with remaining parts taken from reference TRBV12-5 and TRBJ2-1, reads DARVTQTPRHKVTEMGQEVTMRCQPILGHNTVFWYRQTMMQGLELLAYFRNRAPLDDSGMPKDRFSAEMPDATLATLKIQPSEPRDSAVYFCALLAGEAYNEQFFGPGTRLTVL.